This T cell receptor beta chain was recovered during a study of cytomegalovirus exposure and HLA in healthy donors (dated by TCRdb to about 2017). Regarding the complete study: An earlier analysis of approximately 640 of the donors reported about 250 Gb of sequence data and 117 million unique TCR beta sequences from roughly 180 million T cells. An early release that covered 640 HLA-typed donors contained about 300 gigabases of sequencing data and tens of millions of unique TCR sequences. Of the 300 to 450 genotyped donors, roughly 76% were placed in the genetic ancestry cluster associated with self-reported Caucasian donors. The study was designed to test whether signatures of past pathogen exposure could be identified by cataloging public T cell receptors. Using immunosequencing, the study profiled T cell repertoires from 500 to 800 subjects and related those repertoires to cytomegalovirus serostatus. Besides the first cohort of 666 subjects, a separate validation cohort made up of over a hundred different subjects was used. To predict cytomegalovirus infection status, the study combined high-throughput TCR immunosequencing, statistical association of individual TCRs with disease status, and machine learning. A later analysis re-analyzed previously published TCR beta repertoires from 600 to 850 donors and added high-resolution HLA genotyping to study TCR occurrence patterns. The later analysis used no new phenotypic data to find candidate immune exposures, relying instead on TCR beta sequences and their occurrence across donors. An earlier analysis of around 540 of the donors applied high-throughput TCR beta sequencing to assess whether each TCR beta V gene segment acted as functional or pseudogenic. Donor age, sex, ethnicity and CMV serostatus were collected together with the repertoire data. In a later genetic analysis, genome-wide SNP genotypes for about three fifths of the roughly 670 donors were used, and that subset was treated as a discovery cohort. Every repertoire in the discovery cohort had been generated on one and the same sequencing platform. HLA typing included class I and class II loci at four-digit resolution. The number of donors typed differed by locus, with about 629-640 for A, B, C, DRB1 and DQB1, 522 for DQA1, 600 to 610 for DPA1, and roughly 450 for DPB1. Four or five DR-DQ haplotypes were treated as single units for association and clustering because of strong linkage in the cohort. Across under 500 genotyped donors of the cohort, an average of approximately 240,000 unique TCR beta nucleotide sequences per donor were sequenced, and 15% to 20% of those sequences were non-productive. Results the study describes overall, beyond this receptor: A later analysis found that HLA-associated TCR beta chains were more clonally expanded and had lower generation probabilities than equally common non-associated chains. A cluster of highly shared sequence variants was judged likely to represent a technical artifact of the sequencing pipeline. Fewer than 20 rarely observed V segments, including chromosome 9 orphons, were excluded from the earlier analysis of just under 600 of the donors because counts were too low. An association between a missense DCLRE1C variant and V-gene and J-gene trimming of TCR beta chains was found in a later genetic analysis and replicated in an independent cohort. Because HLA typing was unavailable for some donors at each locus, only the typed subset was used in association tests. A few of the identified cytomegalovirus-associated TCR beta chains were confirmed in vitro to be specific for cytomegalovirus antigens. At a false discovery rate of 0.05, a later analysis linked some 18,000 TCR beta sequences to specific HLA alleles. According to a later analysis, TCR association rates differed among HLA loci, with DRB1 alleles showing the most associated TCRs and HLA-C alleles showing the fewest. Sequencing depth was assumed to be roughly uniform across donors in the presence/absence analyses, though that assumption may not hold. It was suggested by the authors that the approach could potentially be generalized to other disease states and immunological phenotypes. According to a later genetic analysis, donors in an Asian-associated ancestry cluster had fewer N-insertions in productive TCRs than the roughly 700-donor mean. The 87-base-pair reads could not distinguish some IMGT-functional V segments, including TRBV6-2 and TRBV6-3, so those segments were excluded. Most TCR sequences were seen in very few donors, while some public TCRs were found in many individuals. Several of the top co-occurrence clusters appeared to be linked to parvovirus B19, influenza, CMV and Epstein-Barr virus, according to a later analysis. According to a later analysis, most CMV-associated TCR beta chains appeared to be HLA-restricted, and the HLA associations seemed to be driven largely by CMV exposure. For the cohort, immune exposure information was limited to CMV serostatus. This cohort had only TCR beta chains sequenced, and the lack of alpha or paired-chain data limited which features could be detected. The classifier was reported to diagnose cytomegalovirus status with high specificity and sensitivity in both the original and validation cohorts. Correlated functional status among segregating V segments might reflect linkage disequilibrium, but an unknown experimental factor could not be ruled out. In an earlier analysis of approximately 590 of the donors, most TCR beta V segments were observed in productive rearrangements about 87% or about 30% of the time, broadly matching IMGT annotations. The study gave a list of under 200 TCR beta chains associated with cytomegalovirus. When HLA alleles, especially DR and DQ, strongly co-occurred, TCR associations were difficult to assign to individual alleles. A further reported finding was that TCR beta sequences accurately predicted the HLA-A and HLA-B alleles for most subjects in the first cohort.

For this clone: It has no known antigen specificity. No much larger clone exists at a distance of one base, and base qualities are not known.

The library was prepared using the immunoSEQ multiplex PCR assay. For the multiplex PCR, a mixture combining 60 forward primers for TCR Vbeta segments and 13 reverse primers for TCR Jbeta segments was used. The CDR3 region of rearranged TCR beta genes was amplified from genomic DNA by a multiplex PCR assay. Amplified TCR beta libraries were sequenced as 87-base-pair reads on the Illumina HiSeq System. The original pipeline was this. A later analysis tallied roughly 80 million unique TCR beta chains across the approximately 670 repertoires, and about 12 million of those chains were shared by two or more donors. To remove PCR and sequencing errors, raw reads were error-corrected and collapsed into unique sequences using a nearest-neighbor algorithm that merged closely related sequences. To assign V, D and J gene segments, CDR3 sequences were aligned to IMGT reference sequences. For a sequence to be retained, at least a six-nucleotide match to both a V gene segment and a J gene segment was required. Rearrangements were called productive when the CDR3 lacked stop codons and stayed in frame with V and J; all others were non-productive. CDR3 was defined according to IMGT convention as the region running from the second conserved V-encoded cysteine to the conserved J-encoded phenylalanine. The earlier analysis of about 530 of the donors excluded any sequence lacking an unambiguous match to a single V gene segment. In an earlier analysis of approximately 500 of the donors, a V segment was called functional when productive rearrangements were above 56.7%, and segregating when the standard deviation between donors exceeded 5%. A statistical classification framework was developed to diagnose cytomegalovirus status using the catalog of TCR beta chain sequences. V and J gene assignment, in a later analysis, came from comparing TCR nucleotide sequences with IMGT/GENE-DB human TR gene sequences. Using the TCRdist pipeline, a later analysis assigned CDR3 sequences along with most-parsimonious VDJ recombination scenarios. A later analysis defined each TCR beta chain by its CDR3 amino acid sequence plus V-gene family, and excluded reads lacking a unique V-gene family. To address suspected cross-contamination and a sequencing artifact, a later analysis removed several hundred highly shared, low-generation-probability nucleotide sequences. In a later analysis, a clonal expansion index was calculated for each public chain from normalized within-repertoire ranks of inferred template counts. A later analysis computed generation probabilities with a VDJ recombination model fitted to out-of-frame rearrangements, and checked the results against IGoR. Hypergeometric tests were used in a later analysis to score TCR-TCR, TCR-HLA and TCR-CMV co-occurrence, with a repertoire-size bias correction applied to the TCR pairs. A later analysis estimated false discovery rates by permuting HLA or CMV assignments 20 times. In a later analysis, co-occurring TCRs were grouped using DBSCAN, and TCRdist sequence similarity was added for clustering within HLA-allele-positive subsets. Co-occurrence clustering excluded repertoires with fewer than 30,000 or more than 120,000 public chains, plus five with anomalous nucleotide sharing. TCRdb obtained this table from immuneACCESS and retained in-frame rearrangements with V and J assigned. These tables miss some clones; where compared with another copy, unresolved V genes account for less than half of the shortfall, and the remainder is unexplained. V, J and clone size derive from that table, while D and trimming were established from the DNA sequence. In all, the sample holds roughly 130,000 clones, and roughly four fifths of those were seen once. The top ten clonotypes cover 11% of the sample.

Spanning cysteine to phenylalanine, the CDR3 consists of 16 amino acids. Only CDR3 DNA is held: 48 bases, read in frame from base 1. Based on the germline V gene, the CDR1 and CDR2 sequences are SGHTA and FQGNSA. V is pruned by 1 base and J by 1 base, leaving 5 bases of the junction without a gene match. In total, about 650 healthy bone marrow donors made up the cohort. At the time of sampling, every cohort member was nominally healthy, though immune exposures that went unrecorded were likely present. The donor tested CMV seropositive and was one of the 289 seropositive cohort members. A peripheral blood sample was provided by each donor, and peripheral blood mononuclear cells were used for TCR beta sequencing. The Qiagen DNeasy Blood Extraction Kit was used to extract genomic DNA from the blood cell samples.

The receptor comes from a male donor in good health and CMV-seropositive. The sequence links TRBV7-2 to TRBJ2-7, with 9 bases in between that match TRBD2. Specimen: PBMCs. The nucleotides read TGTGCCAGCAGCTTAGTAACCAGCGGGGGGTCCTACGAGCAGTACTTC. This gives the protein CASSLVTSGGSYEQYF.